This passage covers 10 T cell receptor beta chains from one sample sequenced in a study of blood T cell repertoires in COVID-19. Data came from immunoSEQ multiplex PCR; TCRdb stores just in-frame clones and leaves some out. The profile shows 95,000 to 100,000 clones, about 84% of them singletons. Sequenced material: peripheral blood. The receptors shown here come from a human donor in a cohort sampled during active COVID-19.

J is TRBJ2-2 and V is TRBV25-1; D is uncertain. The ends were cut back, 1 base at V and 1 base at J, with 10 bases in the middle. CDR1 MGHDK and CDR2 SYGVNS come from the germline V gene. The CDR3 loop spans 16 amino acids. CDR3 amino acids: CASSELGSQNTGELFF. In nucleotides, the CDR3 is TGTGCCAGCAGTGAATTGGGCAGTCAGAACACCGGGGAGCTGTTTTTT.

The CDR3 nucleotides read TGTGCCAGCAGCCAGAGTTTGACAGGCTCGAATGAAAAACTGTTTTTT. Amino acid sequence: CASSQSLTGSNEKLFF. The rearrangement uses TRBV4-2 and TRBJ1-4; possible D gene TRBD1, 6 bases. The CDR3 has 16 amino acids. Trimming removed 3 bases from V and 5 bases from J, with 16 bases in between. The germline V gene has CDR1 LGHNA and CDR2 YNFKEQ.

The J gene is TRBJ1-2, the V gene TRBV19; D might be TRBD1 (5 bases). This CDR3 comprises 13 residues. Trimming removed 3 bases from V and 3 bases from J, with 8 bases in between. The germline CDR1 and CDR2 sequences are LNHDA and SQIVND (reference sequence). CDR3 coding DNA: TGTGCCAGTAGTATTGACAGCTACTATGGCTACACCTTC. Translating it yields CASSIDSYYGYTF.

A few counts support this clone. The V and J genes are TRBV4-1 and TRBJ2-7; TRBD1 aligns across 8 bases. J lost 2 bases, V lost 4 bases, and 1 base had no gene match. CDR3 length equals 13 residues. The germline CDR1 and CDR2 sequences are MGHRA and YSYEKL. This CDR3 reads CASSRTGPYEQYF. The CDR3 coding sequence is TGCGCCAGCAGCCGGACAGGGCCCTACGAGCAGTACTTC.

The chain links TRBV7-8 to TRBJ2-5; a possible D gene is TRBD1 (5 bases). The germline V and J ends were trimmed by 5 bases and 5 bases, with 18 bases remaining between them. The germline CDR1 and CDR2 sequences are SGHVS and FQNEAQ. There are 15 residues in the CDR3. The CDR3 region is CASSHRAGLGETQYF. The DNA for the CDR3 is TGTGCCAGCAGCCACCGAGCAGGGTTAGGTGAGACCCAGTACTTC.

This chain joins TRBV4-3 and TRBJ1-4; 7 bases map to TRBD1. Per germline, CDR1 LGHNA and CDR2 YSLEER. The length of the CDR3 is 16 residues. Trimming at V came to 2 bases and at J to 8 bases, leaving 11 bases not matched to a gene. The CDR3 DNA reads as TGCGCCAGCAGCCAATTCCCCAGGGGGGCCCAGGAAAAACTGTTTTTT. The encoded protein is CASSQFPRGAQEKLFF.

V is TRBV28 and J is TRBJ1-3, with D perhaps TRBD1 (5 bases). V was shortened by 5 bases and J by 0 bases, with 11 bases between the two germline ends. CDR1 is MDHEN, CDR2 SYDVKM, per germline. This CDR3 contains 15 residues. CDR3 nucleotides: TGTGCCAGCAGTCGACGGGGGGTCTCTGGAAACACCATATATTTT. Its translation: CASSRRGVSGNTIYF.

The chain couples TRBV18 to TRBJ1-5; D may be TRBD1 (5 bases). The CDR3 length is 13 residues. V lost 6 bases, J lost 4 bases, and 10 bases lay in between. Germline lookup yields CDR1 KGHSH and CDR2 LQKENI. CDR3 protein: CASSRGGNQPQHF. The DNA of the CDR3 is TGTGCCAGCTCTCGTGGGGGGAATCAGCCCCAGCATTTT.

This sequence joins TRBV7-9 and TRBJ1-4; D gene uncertain. Trimming stripped 5 bases from V and 5 bases from J, with 21 bases between. The CDR3 is made up of 17 amino acids. Germline assignment: CDR1 SEHNR and CDR2 FQNEAQ (reference sequence). The CDR3 protein is CASSLHNLGLNNEKLFF. In DNA form, the CDR3 reads TGTGCCAGCAGCCTCCACAACCTCGGACTGAACAATGAAAAACTGTTTTTT. The variable domain in full, completed from reference TRBV7-9 and TRBJ1-4, reads DTGVSQNPRHKITKRGQNVTFRCDPISEHNRLYWYRQTLGQGPEFLTYFQNEAQLEKSRLLSDRFSAERPKGSFSTLEIQRTEQGDSAMYLCASSLHNLGLNNEKLFFGSGTQLSVL.

V and J are TRBV18 and TRBJ2-7, with TRBD2 identical over 11 bases. The CDR3 extends over 17 amino acids. Trimming removed 0 bases from V and 5 bases from J; junction bases left unmatched: 9. Per the germline V gene, CDR1 is KGHSH and CDR2 is LQKENI. DNA of the CDR3: TGTGCCAGCTCACCACCCGTAGGGACTAGCGGTTTAAACGAGCAGTACTTC. This codes for CASSPPVGTSGLNEQYF. Complete variable domain (other parts from reference TRBV18 and TRBJ2-7): NAGVMQNPRHLVRRRGQEARLRCSPMKGHSHVYWYRQLPEEGLKFMVYLQKENIIDESGMPKERFSAEFPKEGPSILRIQQVVRGDSAAYFCASSPPVGTSGLNEQYFGPGTRLTVT.